This TCR beta chain appears in the sequencing data of a study of blood T cells in healthy people across ages. Study-level points and caveats: Roughly linear age-related decline in beta diversity appeared, significant by age about 40.

This clonotype was counted ten times or more. Its antigen is still unknown. Primed by a sample-barcoded 5' primer and a J-beta primer mix, a second PCR proceeded for about 7 to 11 cycles. Sequencing recovered at least 3 million CDR3-containing paired-end reads from each sample. TCRdb reprocessed the 5' RACE reads with MiXCR, giving one entry per CDR3 protein. The data show around 1,700,000 distinct CDR3 sequences, 28% seen once. This CDR3 region has 15 residues. CDR1 is SGHAT and CDR2 is FQNNGV in the germline V gene. V lost 4 bases to trimming and J lost 2 bases, with 14 bases between them. At least 7 million PBMCs were isolated per sample. Per individual sample, total RNA of at least 6 micrograms was extracted.

The clonotype comes from a woman aged 25 to 39 in good health. Material for sequencing was blood. The V and J genes are TRBV11-2 and TRBJ2-5; D is perhaps TRBD1 or TRBD2 (5 bases each). The CDR3 nucleotides read TGTGCCAGCAGCTCAAACCCGGGACGTCAAGAGACCCAGTACTTC. As protein: CASSSNPGRQETQYF.